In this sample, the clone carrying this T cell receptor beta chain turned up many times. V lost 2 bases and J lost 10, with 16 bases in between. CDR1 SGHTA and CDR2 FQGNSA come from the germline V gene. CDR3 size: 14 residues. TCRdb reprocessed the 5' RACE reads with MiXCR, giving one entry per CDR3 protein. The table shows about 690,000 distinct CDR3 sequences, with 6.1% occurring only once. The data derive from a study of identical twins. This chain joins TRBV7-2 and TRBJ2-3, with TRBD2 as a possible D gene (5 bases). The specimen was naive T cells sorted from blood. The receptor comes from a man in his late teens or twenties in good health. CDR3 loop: CASSLSTRRNSQYF. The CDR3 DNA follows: TGTGCCAGCAGCTTAAGTACTAGGAGAAACTCGCAGTATTTT.